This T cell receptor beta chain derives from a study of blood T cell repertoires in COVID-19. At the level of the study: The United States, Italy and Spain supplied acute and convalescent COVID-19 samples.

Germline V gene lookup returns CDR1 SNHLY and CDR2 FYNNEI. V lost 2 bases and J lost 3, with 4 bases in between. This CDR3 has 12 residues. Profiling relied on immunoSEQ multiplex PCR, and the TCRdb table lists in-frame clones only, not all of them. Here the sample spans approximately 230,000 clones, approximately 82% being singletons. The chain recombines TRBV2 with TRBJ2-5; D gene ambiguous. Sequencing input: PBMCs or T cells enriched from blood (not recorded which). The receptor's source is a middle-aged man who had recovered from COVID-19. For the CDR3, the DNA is TGTGCCAGCAGTGAATCCGAAGAGACCCAGTACTTC. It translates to CASSESEETQYF.